This T cell receptor beta chain was recorded in a study of blood T cell repertoires in COVID-19. Data came from immunoSEQ multiplex PCR; TCRdb stores just in-frame clones and leaves some out. The sample holds 300,000 or so clones; around four fifths are singletons and the top ten take roughly 1.1%. The CDR3 is 14 amino acids. The V gene end was trimmed by 0 bases and the J gene end by 4 bases; junction bases not matched to a gene: 2. Looked up from germline, CDR1 is MNHEY and CDR2 is SMNVEV (reference sequence). The genes are TRBV27 and TRBJ1-2, with 7 bases lining up with TRBD1. The TCR originated in a woman aged 50 to 65 with acute or convalescent COVID-19. Sequenced input: peripheral blood. CDR3 sequence: CASSLSAGGYGYTF. The CDR3, as DNA: TGTGCCAGCAGTTTATCCGCAGGGGGCTATGGCTACACCTTC.